The following is a T cell receptor (beta chain) sequence with its context. These data are taken from a study of low-dose radiotherapy and immunotherapy resistance in tumors. Study-wide background: With fractions of 0.5 Gy given every 2 weeks, Cohort 1 accumulated a total of 6.5 Gy. The schedule for Cohort 2 used 1 Gy per fraction every two weeks, which added up to 13 Gy over 26 weeks.

Those who qualified had advanced solid tumors (lacking tumor-infiltrating lymphocytes). Gene-specific TRAV and TRBV primers were used for first-strand cDNA, covering alpha and beta chains. With a constant-region primer and a V-primer adapter, TCRs were subjected to approximately 20 PCR cycles of amplification. Amplification of the isolated mRNA used in vitro transcription. Each CDR3 protein is one row after TCRdb ran MiXCR on the reads. The profile shows 6,600 or so distinct CDR3 sequences, roughly 80% of them singletons. V was shortened by 0 bases and J by 3 bases, with 19 bases between the two germline ends. This CDR3 is built from 18 residues. Germline values: CDR1 MNHEY, CDR2 SVGEGT.

This clonotype was sampled from a human donor with advanced metastatic prostate, ovarian, gallbladder or colorectal cancer (not recorded which). This table probably holds off-target reads from a library built for another chain. The chain recombines TRBV6-2 or TRBV6-3 with TRBJ2-3; possible D gene TRBD2, 5 bases. The CDR3 loop is CASSYSRTLASSTDTQYF. The CDR3 nucleotides read TGTGCCAGCAGTTACTCGAGGACTCTTGCTAGTTCTACAGATACGCAGTATTTT.